This T cell receptor (beta chain) originates from a study of shared clonotypes between healthy human individuals. Assay used: immunoSEQ multiplex PCR; TCRdb lists only in-frame clones, some missing. The sample lists over 300,000 clones; around 87% were seen once. Germline loops: CDR1 MNHEY, CDR2 SVGAGI. The CDR3 has 14 amino acids. V dropped 5 bases and J dropped 6 bases, with 16 bases sitting between them. The sequenced material came from memory CD8+ T cells sorted from blood. Subset given: CD45RO+ cells pooled with CCR7-negative TemRA cells. This TCR was sampled from a man aged 18 to 29 in good health. J is TRBJ1-1 and V is TRBV6-5; TRBD1 is a possible D gene (5 bases). CDR3 protein: CASSTAGTYSEAFF. CDR3 coding DNA: TGTGCCAGCAGTACGGCCGGGACCTACTCTGAAGCTTTCTTT.